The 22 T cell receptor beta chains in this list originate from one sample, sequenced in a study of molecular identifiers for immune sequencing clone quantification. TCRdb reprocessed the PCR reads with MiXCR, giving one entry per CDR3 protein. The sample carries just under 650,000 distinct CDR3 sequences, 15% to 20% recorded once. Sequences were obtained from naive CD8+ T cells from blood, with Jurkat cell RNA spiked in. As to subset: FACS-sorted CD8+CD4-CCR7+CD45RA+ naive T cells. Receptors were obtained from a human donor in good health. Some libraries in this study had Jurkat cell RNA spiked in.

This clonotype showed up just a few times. DNA for the CDR3: TGTGCCAGCAGTTACCCGTGGGGCCACAACACCGGGGAGCTGTTTTTT. This encodes CASSYPWGHNTGELFF. J is TRBJ2-2 and V is TRBV6-6; TRBD1 is a possible D gene (5 bases). Germline CDR1 MNHNY, CDR2 SVGAGI (reference sequence). The CDR3 sequence is 16 residues long. Trimming shortened V by 2 bases and J by 2 bases, and 12 bases separated the two germline ends.

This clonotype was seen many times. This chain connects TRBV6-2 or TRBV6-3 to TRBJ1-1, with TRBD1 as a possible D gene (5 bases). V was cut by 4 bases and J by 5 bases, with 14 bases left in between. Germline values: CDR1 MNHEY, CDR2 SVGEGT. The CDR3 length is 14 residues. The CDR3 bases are TGTGCCAGCAGTTTGGTACAGGAGGGGACTGAAGCTTTCTTT. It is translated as CASSLVQEGTEAFF.

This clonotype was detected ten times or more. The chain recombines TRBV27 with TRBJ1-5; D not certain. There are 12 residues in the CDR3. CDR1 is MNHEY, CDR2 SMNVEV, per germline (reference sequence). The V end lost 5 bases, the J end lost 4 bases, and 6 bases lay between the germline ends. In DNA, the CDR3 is TGTGCCAGCAGTCCAGCGAATCAGCCCCAGCATTTT. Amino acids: CASSPANQPQHF.

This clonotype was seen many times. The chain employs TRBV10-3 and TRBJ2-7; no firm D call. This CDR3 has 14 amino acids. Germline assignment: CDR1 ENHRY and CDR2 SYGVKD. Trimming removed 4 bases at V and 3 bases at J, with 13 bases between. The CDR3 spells CAISGEQRIYEQYF. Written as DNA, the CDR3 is TGTGCCATCAGTGGAGAACAGAGGATCTACGAGCAGTACTTC.

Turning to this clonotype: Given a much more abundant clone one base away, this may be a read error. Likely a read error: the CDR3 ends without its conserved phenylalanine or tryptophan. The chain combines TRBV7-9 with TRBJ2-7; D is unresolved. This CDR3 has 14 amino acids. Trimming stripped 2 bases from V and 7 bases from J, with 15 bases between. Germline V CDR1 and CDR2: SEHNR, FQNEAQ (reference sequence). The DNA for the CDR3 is TGTGCCAGCAGCTTACTGGGCGCGCCTAGGGAGCAGTACCTC. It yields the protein CASSLLGAPREQYL.

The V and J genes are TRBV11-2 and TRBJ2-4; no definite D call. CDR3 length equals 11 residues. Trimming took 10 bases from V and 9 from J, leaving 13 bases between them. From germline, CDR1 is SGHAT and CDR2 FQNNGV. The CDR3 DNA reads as TGTGCCACCAACGCCAGAGGCATTCAGTACTTC. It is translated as CATNARGIQYF.

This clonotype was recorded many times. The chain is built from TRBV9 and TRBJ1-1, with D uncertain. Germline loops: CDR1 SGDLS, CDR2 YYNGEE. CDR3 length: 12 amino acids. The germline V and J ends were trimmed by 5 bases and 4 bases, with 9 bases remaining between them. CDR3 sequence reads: CASSASGTEAFF. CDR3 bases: TGTGCCAGCAGTGCCTCGGGCACTGAAGCTTTCTTT.

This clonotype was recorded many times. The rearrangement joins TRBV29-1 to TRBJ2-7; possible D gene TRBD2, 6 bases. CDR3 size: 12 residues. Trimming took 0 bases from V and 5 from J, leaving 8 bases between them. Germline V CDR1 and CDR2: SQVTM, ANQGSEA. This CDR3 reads CSVEDGGNEQYF. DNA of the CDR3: TGCAGCGTTGAAGATGGAGGGAACGAGCAGTACTTC.

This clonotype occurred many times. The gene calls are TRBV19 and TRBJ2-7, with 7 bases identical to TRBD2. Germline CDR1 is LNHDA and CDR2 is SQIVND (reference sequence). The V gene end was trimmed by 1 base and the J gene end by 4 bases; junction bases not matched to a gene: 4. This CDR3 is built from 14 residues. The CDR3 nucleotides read TGTGCCAGTAGTATAGGGAGCGGGGATTACGAGCAGTACTTC. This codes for CASSIGSGDYEQYF.

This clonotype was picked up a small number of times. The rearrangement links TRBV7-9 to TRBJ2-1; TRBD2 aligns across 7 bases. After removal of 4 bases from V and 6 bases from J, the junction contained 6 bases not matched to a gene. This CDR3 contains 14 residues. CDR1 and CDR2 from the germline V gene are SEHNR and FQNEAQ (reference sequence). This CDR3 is CASSSDSGTNEQFF. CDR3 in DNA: TGTGCCAGCAGCTCCGACAGCGGGACCAATGAGCAGTTCTTC.

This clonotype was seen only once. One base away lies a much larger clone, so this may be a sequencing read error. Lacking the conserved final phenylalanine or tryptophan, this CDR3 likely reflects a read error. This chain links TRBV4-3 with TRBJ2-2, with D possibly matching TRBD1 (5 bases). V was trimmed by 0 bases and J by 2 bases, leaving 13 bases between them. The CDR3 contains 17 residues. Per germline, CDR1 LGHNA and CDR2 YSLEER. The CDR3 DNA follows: TGCGCCAGCAGCCAAGATCCTCTGCAGGGTAACACCGGGGAGCTGTTTTCT. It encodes CASSQDPLQGNTGELFS.

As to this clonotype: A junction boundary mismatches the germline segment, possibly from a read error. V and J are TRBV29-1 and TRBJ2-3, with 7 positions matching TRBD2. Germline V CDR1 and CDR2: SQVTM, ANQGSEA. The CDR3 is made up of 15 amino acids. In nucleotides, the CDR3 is TGCAGTGTTGAAGAGGGGCGGGGGTTTCCAGATACGCGGTATTTT. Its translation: CSVEEGRGFPDTRYF.

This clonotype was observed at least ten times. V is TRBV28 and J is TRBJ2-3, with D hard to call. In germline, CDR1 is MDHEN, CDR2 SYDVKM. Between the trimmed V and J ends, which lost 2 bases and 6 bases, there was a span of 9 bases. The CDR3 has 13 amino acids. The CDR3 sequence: CASSLIGWDTQYF. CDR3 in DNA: TGTGCCAGCAGTTTAATTGGTTGGGATACGCAGTATTTT. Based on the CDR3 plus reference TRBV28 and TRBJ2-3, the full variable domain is DVKVTQSSRYLVKRTGEKVFLECVQDMDHENMFWYRQDPGLGLRLIYFSYDVKMKEKGDIPEGYSVSREKKERFSLILESASTNQTSMYLCASSLIGWDTQYFGPGTRLTVL.

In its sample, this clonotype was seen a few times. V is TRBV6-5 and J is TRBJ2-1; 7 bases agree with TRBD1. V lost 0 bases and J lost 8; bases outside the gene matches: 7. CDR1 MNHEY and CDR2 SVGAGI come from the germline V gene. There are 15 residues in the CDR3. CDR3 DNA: TGTGCCAGCAGTTACTCAGAAGGGGGCTTCGATGAGCAGTTCTTC. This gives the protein CASSYSEGGFDEQFF.

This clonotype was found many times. The CDR3 region is CASSPDGAGSSYEQYF. The CDR3, as DNA: TGTGCCAGCAGCCCGGATGGTGCGGGGAGCTCCTACGAGCAGTACTTC. The J gene is TRBJ2-7, the V gene TRBV7-9; D perhaps matches TRBD2 (6 bases). CDR3 size: 16 residues. In germline, CDR1 is SEHNR, CDR2 FQNEAQ (reference sequence). With 5 bases removed from V and 0 bases from J, the gap between germline ends came to 17 bases.

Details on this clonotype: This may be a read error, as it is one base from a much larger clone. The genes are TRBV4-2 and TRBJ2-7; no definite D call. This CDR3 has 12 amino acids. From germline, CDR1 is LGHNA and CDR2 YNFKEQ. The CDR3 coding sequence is TGTGCCAGCAGCCAAGATCCCTACGGGCAGTACTTC. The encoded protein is CASSQDPYGQYF.

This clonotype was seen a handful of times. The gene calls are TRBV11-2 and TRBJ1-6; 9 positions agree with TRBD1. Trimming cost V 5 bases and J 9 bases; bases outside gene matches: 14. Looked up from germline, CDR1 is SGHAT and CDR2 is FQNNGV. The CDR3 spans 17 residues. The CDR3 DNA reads TGTGCCAGCAGCATAGCCCGGGACAGGGCTTTCGGTTCACCCCTCCACTTT. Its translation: CASSIARDRAFGSPLHF.

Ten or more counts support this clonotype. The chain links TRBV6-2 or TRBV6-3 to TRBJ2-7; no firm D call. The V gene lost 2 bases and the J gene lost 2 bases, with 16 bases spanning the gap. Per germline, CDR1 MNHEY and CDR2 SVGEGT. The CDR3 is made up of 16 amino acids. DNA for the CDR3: TGTGCCAGCAGTTACGATATGCCTGCCTACGCCTACGAGCAGTACTTC. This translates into CASSYDMPAYAYEQYF.

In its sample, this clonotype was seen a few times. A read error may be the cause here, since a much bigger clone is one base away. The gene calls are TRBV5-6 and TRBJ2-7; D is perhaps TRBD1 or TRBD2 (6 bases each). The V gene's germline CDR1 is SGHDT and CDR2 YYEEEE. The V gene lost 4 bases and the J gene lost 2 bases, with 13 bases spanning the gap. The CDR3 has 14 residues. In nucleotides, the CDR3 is TGTGCCAGCAGCGCGGGGACAATTGCCTACGAGCAGTACTTC. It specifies CASSAGTIAYEQYF.

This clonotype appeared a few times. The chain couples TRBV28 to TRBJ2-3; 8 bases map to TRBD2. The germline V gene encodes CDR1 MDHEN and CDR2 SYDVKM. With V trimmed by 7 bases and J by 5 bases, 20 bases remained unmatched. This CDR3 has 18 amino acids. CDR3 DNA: TGTGCCAGCAAGGGACTAGATGCCTCCGGAACGTTCATAGATACGCAGTATTTT. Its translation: CASKGLDASGTFIDTQYF.

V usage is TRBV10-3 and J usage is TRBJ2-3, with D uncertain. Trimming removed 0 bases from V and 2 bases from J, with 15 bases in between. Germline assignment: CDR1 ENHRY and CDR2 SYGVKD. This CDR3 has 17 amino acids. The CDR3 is CAISESKETIYTDTQYF. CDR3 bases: TGTGCCATCAGTGAGTCGAAGGAAACTATATACACAGATACGCAGTATTTT.

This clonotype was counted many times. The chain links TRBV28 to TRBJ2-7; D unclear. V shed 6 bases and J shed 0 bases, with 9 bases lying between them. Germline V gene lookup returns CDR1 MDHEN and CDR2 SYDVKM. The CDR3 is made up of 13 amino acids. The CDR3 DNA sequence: TGTGCCAGCAGCCCGGAGAACTCCTACGAGCAGTACTTC. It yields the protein CASSPENSYEQYF.